The sequence of this TCR beta chain was determined in a study of T-cell memory formation after mild COVID-19. Study-level results: Among CD4+ contracting clones, most were CM and EM, and CD8+ ones EMRA. The study detected some responding clones in pre-infection memory, suggesting cross-reactive memory joined.

The CDR3 is 18 residues long. The germline gives CDR1 MNHEY, CDR2 SVGAGI. With 5 bases clipped from V and 3 bases from J, the junction kept 18 bases outside the gene matches. Sample barcodes and UMIs were carried by the TCR alpha and TCR beta cDNA libraries that 5'RACE generated with constant-segment primers. TCRdb reprocessed the 5' RACE reads with MiXCR, giving one entry per CDR3 protein. The sample has 250,000 or so distinct CDR3 sequences, 15% to 20% seen once; the top ten hold more than 20%. As regards this clonotype: Its cognate antigen is unknown.

This TCR was sampled from a man aged 18 to 35 who had mild COVID-19 (a few samples of this study predate the infection). Cell type and time point are not known. Sequencing was carried out using PBMCs or a T cell subset sorted from them (not recorded which). The J gene is TRBJ1-1, the V gene TRBV6-5; 7 positions agree with TRBD1. The CDR3 DNA follows: TGTGCCAGCAGTCTGCGACCAGGGGGTAACCAGGTGGACACTGAAGCTTTCTTT. This gives the protein CASSLRPGGNQVDTEAFF.